These 7 T cell receptor beta chains came from one sample sequenced in a study of cytomegalovirus exposure and HLA in healthy donors. With 60 Vbeta and 13 Jbeta primers, the PCR was carried out. Measured with immunoSEQ multiplex PCR; TCRdb has only the in-frame clones, and not every one. The sample contains 99,000 or so clones, around 9.1% of which appear only once. The sample was PBMCs. Every receptor here comes from a man aged 40-49 years in good health and CMV-seropositive.

Points on this clone: The same CDR3 is also encoded by other DNA sequences in this sample. The V gene is TRBV9, the J gene TRBJ2-5; 7 bases map to TRBD2. CDR1 SGDLS and CDR2 YYNGEE come from the germline V gene. V shed 0 bases, J shed 3 bases, and the junction held 8 bases outside the gene matches. The CDR3 has 16 amino acids. In nucleotides, the CDR3 is TGTGCCAGCAGCGTAGGACCCGGGGCGGGAGAAGAGACCCAGTACTTC. Translating it yields CASSVGPGAGEETQYF.

The J gene is TRBJ1-5, the V gene TRBV28, with TRBD1 as a possible D gene (6 bases). Trimming stripped 6 bases from V and 4 bases from J, with 7 bases between. The CDR3 spans 12 residues. The germline CDR1 and CDR2 sequences are MDHEN and SYDVKM. This chain's CDR3 is CASRQGNQPQHF. The CDR3 DNA reads as TGTGCCAGCAGACAGGGAAATCAGCCCCAGCATTTT.

This clone was seen only once. The chain joins TRBV11-2 to TRBJ2-2; 10 bases align to TRBD2. V gave up 5 bases and J gave up 0 bases; unmatched junction bases: 3. The CDR3 spans 16 residues. The V gene's germline CDR1 is SGHAT and CDR2 FQNNGV. This CDR3 reads CASSPGLAANTGELFF. CDR3 in DNA: TGTGCCAGCAGCCCCGGACTAGCGGCGAACACCGGGGAGCTGTTTTTT.

This clone was counted between two and nine times. This rearrangement joins TRBV14 to TRBJ1-2; the D is unclear. Per the germline V gene, CDR1 is SGHDN and CDR2 is FVKESK. The CDR3 has 13 amino acids. V lost 3 bases and J lost 0, with 5 bases in between. The CDR3 sequence: CASSQGANYGYTF. The CDR3 DNA sequence: TGTGCCAGCAGCCAGGGAGCTAACTATGGCTACACCTTC.

This chain joins TRBV5-1 and TRBJ2-1; weak D call: TRBD2 (7 bases). This CDR3 contains 14 residues. Germline V gives CDR1 SGHRS, CDR2 YFSETQ. Trimming removed 4 bases from V and 10 bases from J, with 18 bases in between. The DNA of the CDR3 is TGCGCCAGCAGCCTTCTTGGGGGGGGCGACGAGCAGTTCTTC. The encoded protein is CASSLLGGGDEQFF.

In this sample, this clone turned up a few times. V gene TRBV5-6 combines with J gene TRBJ2-7; 14 nucleotides agree with TRBD2. Germline V CDR1 and CDR2: SGHDT, YYEEEE. Losses at the gene ends were 3 bases for V and 5 bases for J; bases not matched to a gene: 4. CDR3 size: 15 residues. CDR3 sequence reads: CASSSGTSGSHEQYF. CDR3 coding DNA: TGTGCCAGCAGCTCCGGGACTAGCGGGAGCCACGAGCAGTACTTC. Supplemented by reference TRBV5-6 and TRBJ2-7, the full variable domain reads DAGVTQSPTHLIKTRGQQVTLRCSPKSGHDTVSWYQQALGQGPQFIFQYYEEEERQRGNFPDRFSGHQFPNYSSELNVNALLLGDSALYLCASSSGTSGSHEQYFGPGTRLTVT.

In this sample, this clone turned up many times. Other nucleotide sequences from this sample produce the same CDR3. This chain uses TRBV6-4 with TRBJ2-3, with TRBD2 identical over 8 bases. CDR3 length: 14 residues. CDR1 is MRHNA, CDR2 SNTAGT, per germline. Trimming took 4 bases from V and 0 from J; bases not matched to a gene: 0. CDR3 region: CASSASGSTDTQYF. For the CDR3, the DNA is TGTGCCAGCAGTGCTAGCGGGAGCACAGATACGCAGTATTTT.